These T cell receptor beta chains were read from a single sample in a study of T cell responses to AZD1222 COVID-19 vaccine. TCRdb keeps only in-frame clones here, not all; method: immunoSEQ multiplex PCR. This sample has roughly 70,000 clones, with 85% found just once. The material sequenced was peripheral blood, taken on day 0 of AZD1222 vaccination. Source of these receptors: an adult in good health. CDR3s include the opening cysteine and the closing phenylalanine or tryptophan. The D gene is left open where the match is weak. Only some rows state a clone size, as once, few, many or a class for expanded clones.

CDR3nt	CDR3aa	abundance	v_gene	j_gene	d_gene
TGTGCCAGCAGCCTACCCGGACAGGGGGGTAACGAGCAGTACTTC	CASSLPGQGGNEQYF	-	TRBV5-4	TRBJ2-7	TRBD1
TGTGCCAGCTCATCATACAGGGTTCGGTCGGAGCAGTACTTC	CASSSYRVRSEQYF	-	TRBV18	TRBJ2-7	-
TGTGCCAGTAGTATGGGGAGGGCTGAATCACCCCTCCACTTT	CASSMGRAESPLHF	-	TRBV19	TRBJ1-6	-
TGCGCCAGCAGCGAGGACGGACTACAAGGTTACGAGCAGTACTTC	CASSEDGLQGYEQYF	-	TRBV5-1	TRBJ2-7	-
TGTGCCAGCAGCTTGACAAGGGGAGGAGGCTACACCTTC	CASSLTRGGGYTF	once	TRBV5-6	TRBJ1-2	-
TGTGCCAGCGGTCGGACAGGGGCCTTTAACACTGAAGCTTTCTTT	CASGRTGAFNTEAFF	-	TRBV6-5	TRBJ1-1	TRBD1
TGTGCCACCGGGGGTGTGGCCCTCCACTTT	CATGGVALHF	-	TRBV5-4	TRBJ1-6	-
TGTGCCAGCAGCTTGGGGTCCCCCTGGGCTCTTAATGAAAAACTGTTTTTT	CASSLGSPWALNEKLFF	-	TRBV5-4	TRBJ1-4	-
TGTGCCAGCAGCTTGTGGATCTCTGGAGCGGGCCGCACAGATACGCAGTATTTT	CASSLWISGAGRTDTQYF	-	TRBV5-5	TRBJ2-3	-
TGTGCCAGCAGCTTGGCCGTCCGCTCTGGAAACACCATATATTTT	CASSLAVRSGNTIYF	-	TRBV5-8	TRBJ1-3	-